Below, one T cell receptor (beta chain) is given with its context. As yet, its antigen is unknown. These data originate in a study of PD-L1 blockade in urothelial cancer. Study background: Atezolizumab at 1,200 mg intravenously every 3 weeks was started by patients around 2014. Prior chemotherapy regimens per patient numbered 0 to 3. Findings of the study overall: Tumor-associated blood clones were expanded more by durable-benefit patients at 3 weeks.

This CDR3 spans 11 amino acids. Trimming removed 4 bases from V and 9 bases from J; junction bases left unmatched: 3. Per the germline V gene, CDR1 is GTSNPN and CDR2 is SVGIG (reference sequence). Every PCR received spiked-in synthetic TCR analog templates. Sequenced by immunoSEQ multiplex PCR; TCRdb stores in-frame clones only, minus some. Counted here are more than 75,000 clones, 90% occurring once; the ten biggest clones make up 8% to 9.5%. The chain has TRBV30 and TRBJ2-1, with 7 bases lining up with TRBD1. Sequencing was performed on PBMCs, taken around atezolizumab (anti-PD-L1) treatment. The origin of this receptor is a man between 60 and 70 years old with urothelial cancer. CDR3 region: CAWKGAGEQFF. CDR3 DNA sequence: TGTGCCTGGAAGGGGGCGGGTGAGCAGTTCTTC.